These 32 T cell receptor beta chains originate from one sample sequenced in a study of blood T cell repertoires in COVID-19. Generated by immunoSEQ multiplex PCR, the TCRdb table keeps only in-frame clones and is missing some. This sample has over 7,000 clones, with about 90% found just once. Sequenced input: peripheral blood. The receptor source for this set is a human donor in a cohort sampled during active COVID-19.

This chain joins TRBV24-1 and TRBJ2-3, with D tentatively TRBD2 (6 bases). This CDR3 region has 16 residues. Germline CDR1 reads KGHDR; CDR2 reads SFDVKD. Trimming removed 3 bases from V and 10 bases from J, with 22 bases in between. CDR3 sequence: CATSDLTAEPREAQYF. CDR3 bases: TGTGCCACCAGTGATCTGACAGCCGAACCGCGGGAAGCGCAGTATTTT.

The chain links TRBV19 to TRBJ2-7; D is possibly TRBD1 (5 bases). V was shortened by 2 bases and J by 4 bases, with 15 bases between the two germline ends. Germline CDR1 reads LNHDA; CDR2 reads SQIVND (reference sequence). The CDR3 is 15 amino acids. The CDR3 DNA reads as TGTGCCAGTAGTATAACAGCCACAGGTGCTTACGAGCAGTACTTC. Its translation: CASSITATGAYEQYF.

This CDR3 is CASSLDPGQGGVNTEAFF. Written as DNA, the CDR3 is TGTGCCAGCAGCTTAGATCCAGGACAGGGCGGTGTGAACACTGAAGCTTTCTTT. J is TRBJ1-1 and V is TRBV7-6; 8 nucleotides align to TRBD1. With V trimmed by 1 base and J by 0 bases, 10 bases remained unmatched. This CDR3 spans 18 amino acids. CDR1 and CDR2 (germline): SGHVS, FNYEAQ.

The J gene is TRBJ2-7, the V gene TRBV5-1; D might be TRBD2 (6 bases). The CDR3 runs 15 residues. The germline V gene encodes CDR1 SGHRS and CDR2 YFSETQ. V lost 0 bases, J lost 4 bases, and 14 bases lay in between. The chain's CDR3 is CASSLVPGEGYEQYF. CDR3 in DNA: TGCGCCAGCAGCTTGGTACCGGGAGAGGGGTACGAGCAGTACTTC.

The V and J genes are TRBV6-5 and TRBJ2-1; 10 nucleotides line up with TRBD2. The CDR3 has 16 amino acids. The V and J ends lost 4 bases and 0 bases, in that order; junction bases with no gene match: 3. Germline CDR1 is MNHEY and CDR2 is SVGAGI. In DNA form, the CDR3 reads TGTGCCAGCAGTTCTTTAGCGGGAGGCTCCTACAATGAGCAGTTCTTC. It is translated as CASSSLAGGSYNEQFF.

The CDR3 sequence is CASSVGGAGGGETQYF. The CDR3 DNA is TGTGCCAGCAGCGTAGGTGGTGCGGGGGGCGGGGAGACCCAGTACTTC. This chain links TRBV9 with TRBJ2-5; 8 positions match TRBD2. The CDR3 length is 16 residues. The germline V gene has CDR1 SGDLS and CDR2 YYNGEE. V lost 0 bases, J lost 5 bases, and 9 bases stayed unmatched.

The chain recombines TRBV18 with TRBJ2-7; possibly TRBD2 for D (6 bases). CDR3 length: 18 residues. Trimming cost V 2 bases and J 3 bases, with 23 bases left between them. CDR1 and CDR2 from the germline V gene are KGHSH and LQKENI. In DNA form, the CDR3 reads TGTGCCAGCTCACCATTTGGGGGTTCCGATAGCGGAAACTACGAGCAGTACTTC. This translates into CASSPFGGSDSGNYEQYF.

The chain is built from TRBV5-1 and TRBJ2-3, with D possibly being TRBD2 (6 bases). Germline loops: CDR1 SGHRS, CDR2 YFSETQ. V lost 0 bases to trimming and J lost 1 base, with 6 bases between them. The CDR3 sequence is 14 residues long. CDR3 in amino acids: CASSLGGGTDTQYF. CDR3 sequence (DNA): TGCGCCAGCAGCTTGGGCGGGGGCACAGATACGCAGTATTTT.

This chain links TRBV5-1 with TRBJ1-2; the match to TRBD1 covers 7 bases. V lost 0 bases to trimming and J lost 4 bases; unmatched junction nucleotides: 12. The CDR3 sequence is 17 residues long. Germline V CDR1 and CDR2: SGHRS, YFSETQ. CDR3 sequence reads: CASSLVGLRQGGYGYTF. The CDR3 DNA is TGCGCCAGCAGCTTGGTGGGCCTTAGACAGGGAGGCTATGGCTACACCTTC.

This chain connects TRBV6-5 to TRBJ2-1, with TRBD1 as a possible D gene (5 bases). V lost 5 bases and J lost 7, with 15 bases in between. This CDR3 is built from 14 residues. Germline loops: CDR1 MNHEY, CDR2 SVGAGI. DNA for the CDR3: TGTGCCAGCAGTATCAGGGCATTGAGGAATGAGCAGTTCTTC. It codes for CASSIRALRNEQFF.

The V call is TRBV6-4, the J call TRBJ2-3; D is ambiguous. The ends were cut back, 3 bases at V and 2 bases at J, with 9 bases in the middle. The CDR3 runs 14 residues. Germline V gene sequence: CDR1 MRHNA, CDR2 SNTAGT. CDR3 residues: CASSDNGPTDTQYF. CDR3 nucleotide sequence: TGTGCCAGCAGTGATAATGGGCCCACAGATACGCAGTATTTT.

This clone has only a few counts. CDR3 sequence reads: CASSPRPGSSDGYTF. The CDR3 bases are TGTGCCAGCAGCCCCCGACCAGGATCCTCGGATGGCTACACCTTC. The chain uses TRBV5-4 and TRBJ1-2; D remains unclear. The V gene lost 4 bases and the J gene lost 6 bases, with 19 bases spanning the gap. The CDR3 spans 15 residues. Per the germline V gene, CDR1 is SGHNT and CDR2 is YYREEE (reference sequence).

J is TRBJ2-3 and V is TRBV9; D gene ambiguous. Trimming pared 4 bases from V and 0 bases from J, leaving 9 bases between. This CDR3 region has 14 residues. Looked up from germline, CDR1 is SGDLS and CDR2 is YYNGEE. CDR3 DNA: TGTGCCAGCAGCCTTGAACTGAGCACAGATACGCAGTATTTT. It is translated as CASSLELSTDTQYF.

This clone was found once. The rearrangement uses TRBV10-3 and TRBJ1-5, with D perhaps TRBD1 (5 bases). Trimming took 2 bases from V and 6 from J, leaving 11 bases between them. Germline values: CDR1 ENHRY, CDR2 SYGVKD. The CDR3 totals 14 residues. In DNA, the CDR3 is TGTGCCATCAGTGAGAATGGGGGGGTTCAGCCCCAGCATTTT. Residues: CAISENGGVQPQHF.

CDR3 nucleotide sequence: TGTGCCAGCAGCCCTAGCCTTCACCGAGTGTTCAATGAGCAGTTCTTC. Amino acids: CASSPSLHRVFNEQFF. J is TRBJ2-1 and V is TRBV7-9; D may be TRBD2 (5 bases). The V gene lost 5 bases and the J gene lost 6 bases, with 20 bases spanning the gap. CDR1 and CDR2 (germline): SEHNR, FQNEAQ (reference sequence). The CDR3 has 16 amino acids. Looking up the rest from reference TRBV7-9 and TRBJ2-1 gives the full variable domain: DTGVSQNPRHKITKRGQNVTFRCDPISEHNRLYWYRQTLGQGPEFLTYFQNEAQLEKSRLLSDRFSAERPKGSFSTLEIQRTEQGDSAMYLCASSPSLHRVFNEQFFGPGTRLTVL.

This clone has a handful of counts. The CDR3 protein is CASSAWGANGEQFF. The CDR3 nucleotides read TGTGCCAGTAGTGCGTGGGGAGCAAATGGTGAGCAGTTCTTC. V usage is TRBV19 and J usage is TRBJ2-1; D perhaps matches TRBD2 (5 bases). The CDR3 runs to 14 residues. Germline CDR1 is LNHDA and CDR2 is SQIVND (reference sequence). V dropped 5 bases and J dropped 9 bases, with 17 bases sitting between them.

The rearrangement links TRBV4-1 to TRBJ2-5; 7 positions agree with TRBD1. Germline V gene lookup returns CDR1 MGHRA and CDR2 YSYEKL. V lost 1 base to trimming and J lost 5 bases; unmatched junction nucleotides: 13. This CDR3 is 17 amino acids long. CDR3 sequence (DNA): TGCGCCAGCAGCCAAGCACAAACCGGGACAGCTAGTGAGACCCAGTACTTC. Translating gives CASSQAQTGTASETQYF.

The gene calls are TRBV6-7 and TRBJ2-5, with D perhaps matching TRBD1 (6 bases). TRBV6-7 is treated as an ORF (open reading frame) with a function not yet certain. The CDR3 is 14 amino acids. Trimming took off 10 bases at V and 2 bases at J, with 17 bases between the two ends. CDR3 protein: CATPRYRAQETQYF. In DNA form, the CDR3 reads TGTGCCACCCCCCGGTACAGGGCTCAAGAGACCCAGTACTTC.

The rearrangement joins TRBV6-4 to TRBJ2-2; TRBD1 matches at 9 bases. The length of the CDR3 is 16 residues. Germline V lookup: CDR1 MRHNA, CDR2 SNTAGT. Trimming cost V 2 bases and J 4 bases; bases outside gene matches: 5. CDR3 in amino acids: CASSDPGTGRTGELFF. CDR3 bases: TGTGCCAGCAGTGACCCCGGGACAGGGCGCACCGGGGAGCTGTTTTTT.

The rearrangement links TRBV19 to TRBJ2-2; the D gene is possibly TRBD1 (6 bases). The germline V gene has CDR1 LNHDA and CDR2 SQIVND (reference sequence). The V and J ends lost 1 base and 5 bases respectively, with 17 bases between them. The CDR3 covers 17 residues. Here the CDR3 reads CASSIVPGAWGTGELFF. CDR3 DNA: TGTGCCAGTAGTATAGTTCCAGGGGCTTGGGGGACCGGGGAGCTGTTTTTT.

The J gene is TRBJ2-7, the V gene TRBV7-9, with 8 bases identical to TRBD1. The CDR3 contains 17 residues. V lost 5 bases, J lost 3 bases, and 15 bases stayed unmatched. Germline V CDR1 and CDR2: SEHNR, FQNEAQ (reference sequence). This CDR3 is CASSQKNPGQAHYEQYF. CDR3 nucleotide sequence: TGTGCCAGCAGCCAAAAAAACCCGGGACAGGCGCACTACGAGCAGTACTTC.

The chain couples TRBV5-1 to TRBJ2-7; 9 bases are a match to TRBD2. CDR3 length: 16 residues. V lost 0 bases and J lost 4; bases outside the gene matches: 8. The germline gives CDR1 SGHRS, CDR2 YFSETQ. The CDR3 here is CASSLVRASGTYEQYF. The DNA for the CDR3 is TGCGCCAGCAGCTTGGTCCGGGCTAGCGGGACTTACGAGCAGTACTTC.

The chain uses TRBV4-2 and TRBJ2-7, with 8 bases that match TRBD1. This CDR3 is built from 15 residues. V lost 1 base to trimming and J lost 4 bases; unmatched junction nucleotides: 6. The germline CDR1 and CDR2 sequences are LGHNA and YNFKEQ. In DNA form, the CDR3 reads TGTGCCAGCAGCCAAGGAGGGCAGGGGGCATACGAGCAGTACTTC. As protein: CASSQGGQGAYEQYF.

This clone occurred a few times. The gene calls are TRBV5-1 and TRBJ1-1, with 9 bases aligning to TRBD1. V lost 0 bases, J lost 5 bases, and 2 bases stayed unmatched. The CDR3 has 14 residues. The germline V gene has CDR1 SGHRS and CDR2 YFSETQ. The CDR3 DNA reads TGCGCCAGCAGCTTGGTGGACAGGGGAACTGAAGCTTTCTTT. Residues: CASSLVDRGTEAFF.

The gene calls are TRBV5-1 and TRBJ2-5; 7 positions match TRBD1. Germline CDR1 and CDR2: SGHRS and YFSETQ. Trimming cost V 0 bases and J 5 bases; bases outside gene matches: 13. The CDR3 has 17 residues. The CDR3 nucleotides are TGCGCCAGCAGCTTGGGTTCTAGGGGGCAGTGGACGGAGACCCAGTACTTC. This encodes CASSLGSRGQWTETQYF.

CDR3 bases: TGTGCCAGCAGCCCCCCAGCGTCCTACGAGCAGTACTTC. It yields the protein CASSPPASYEQYF. The chain is built from TRBV11-3 and TRBJ2-7, with D unresolved. Trimming left V 5 bases short and J 1 base short, with 9 bases between. Germline CDR1 is SGHNT and CDR2 is YENEEA. The CDR3 sequence is 13 residues long.

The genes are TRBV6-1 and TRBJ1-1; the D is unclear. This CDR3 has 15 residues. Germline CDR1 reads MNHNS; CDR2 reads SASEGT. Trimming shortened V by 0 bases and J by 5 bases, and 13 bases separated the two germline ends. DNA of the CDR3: TGTGCCAGCAGTGAAGCGGGCGCGGGATGGACTGAAGCTTTCTTT. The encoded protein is CASSEAGAGWTEAFF.

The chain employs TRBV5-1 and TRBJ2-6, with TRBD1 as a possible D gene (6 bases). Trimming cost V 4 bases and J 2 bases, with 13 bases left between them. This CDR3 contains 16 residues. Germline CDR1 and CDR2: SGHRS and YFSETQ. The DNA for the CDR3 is TGCGCCAGCAGCCCGTCGACAGGACCTGGGGCCAACGTCCTGACTTTC. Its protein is CASSPSTGPGANVLTF.

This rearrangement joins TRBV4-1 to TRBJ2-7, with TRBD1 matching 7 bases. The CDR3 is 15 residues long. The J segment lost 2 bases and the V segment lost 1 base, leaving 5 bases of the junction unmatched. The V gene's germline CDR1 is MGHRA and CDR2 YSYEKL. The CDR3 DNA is TGCGCCAGCAGCCAAGTTCCCGGGACAGCCTACGAGCAGTACTTC. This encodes CASSQVPGTAYEQYF.

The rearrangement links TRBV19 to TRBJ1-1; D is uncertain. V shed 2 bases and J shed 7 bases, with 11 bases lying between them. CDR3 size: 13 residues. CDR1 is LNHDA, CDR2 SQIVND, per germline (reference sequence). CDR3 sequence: CASSIRWGDEAFF. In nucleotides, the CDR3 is TGTGCCAGTAGTATAAGATGGGGAGATGAAGCTTTCTTT.

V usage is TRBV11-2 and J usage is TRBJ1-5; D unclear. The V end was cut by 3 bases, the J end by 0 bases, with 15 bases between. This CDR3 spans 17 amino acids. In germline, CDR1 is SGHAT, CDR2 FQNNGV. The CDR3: CASSLGSGSYSNQPQHF. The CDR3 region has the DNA TGTGCCAGCAGCTTGGGGTCGGGGAGTTATAGCAATCAGCCCCAGCATTTT.

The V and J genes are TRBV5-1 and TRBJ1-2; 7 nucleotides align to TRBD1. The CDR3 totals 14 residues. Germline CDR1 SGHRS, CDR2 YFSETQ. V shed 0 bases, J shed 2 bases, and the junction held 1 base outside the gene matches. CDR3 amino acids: CASSLEGQNYGYTF. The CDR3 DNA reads TGCGCCAGCAGCTTGGAGGGACAGAACTATGGCTACACCTTC. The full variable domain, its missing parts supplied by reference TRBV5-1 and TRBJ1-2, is KAGVTQTPRYLIKTRGQQVTLSCSPISGHRSVSWYQQTPGQGLQFLFEYFSETQRNKGNFPGRFSGRQFSNSRSEMNVSTLELGDSALYLCASSLEGQNYGYTFGSGTRLTVV.